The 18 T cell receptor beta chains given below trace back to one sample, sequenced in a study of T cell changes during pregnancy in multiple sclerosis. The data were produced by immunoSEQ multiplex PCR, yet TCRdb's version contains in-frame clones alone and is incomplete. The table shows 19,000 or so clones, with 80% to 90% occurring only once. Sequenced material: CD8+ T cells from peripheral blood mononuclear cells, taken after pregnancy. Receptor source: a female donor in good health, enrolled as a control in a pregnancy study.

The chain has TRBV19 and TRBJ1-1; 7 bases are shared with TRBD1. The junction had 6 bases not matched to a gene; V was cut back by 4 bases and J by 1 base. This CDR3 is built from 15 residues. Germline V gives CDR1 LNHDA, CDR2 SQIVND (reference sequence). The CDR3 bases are TGTGCCAGTAGTAGGGAGTGGACAGGGAACACTGAAGCTTTCTTT. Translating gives CASSREWTGNTEAFF.

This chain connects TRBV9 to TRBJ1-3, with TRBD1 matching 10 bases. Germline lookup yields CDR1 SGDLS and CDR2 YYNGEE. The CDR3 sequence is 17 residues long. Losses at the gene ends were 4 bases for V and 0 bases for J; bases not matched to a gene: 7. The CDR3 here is CASSPGTGDTSGNTIYF. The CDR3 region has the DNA TGTGCCAGCAGCCCAGGGACAGGGGATACCTCTGGAAACACCATATATTTT. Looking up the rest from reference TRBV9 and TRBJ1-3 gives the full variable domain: DSGVTQTPKHLITATGQRVTLRCSPRSGDLSVYWYQQSLDQGLQFLIQYYNGEERAKGNILERFSAQQFPDLHSELNLSSLELGDSALYFCASSPGTGDTSGNTIYFGEGSWLTVV.

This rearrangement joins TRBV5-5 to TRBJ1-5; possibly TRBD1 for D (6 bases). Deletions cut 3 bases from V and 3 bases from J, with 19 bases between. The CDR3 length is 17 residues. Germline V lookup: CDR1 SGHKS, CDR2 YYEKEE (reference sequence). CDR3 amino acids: CASSSLIDRPPNQPQHF. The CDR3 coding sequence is TGTGCCAGCAGCTCCCTGATCGACAGGCCACCCAATCAGCCCCAGCATTTT.

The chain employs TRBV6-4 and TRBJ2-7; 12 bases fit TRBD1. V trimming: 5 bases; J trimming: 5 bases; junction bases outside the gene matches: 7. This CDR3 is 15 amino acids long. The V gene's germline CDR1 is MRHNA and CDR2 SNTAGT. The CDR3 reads CASSQGTGGVDEQYF. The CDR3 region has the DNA TGTGCCAGCAGTCAAGGGACAGGGGGCGTCGACGAGCAGTACTTC.

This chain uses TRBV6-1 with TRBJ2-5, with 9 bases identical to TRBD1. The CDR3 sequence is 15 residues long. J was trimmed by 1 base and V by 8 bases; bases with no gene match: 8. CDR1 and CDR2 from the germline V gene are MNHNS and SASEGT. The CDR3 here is CASGSGTGSQETQYF. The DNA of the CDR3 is TGTGCCAGCGGATCCGGGACAGGGTCCCAAGAGACCCAGTACTTC.

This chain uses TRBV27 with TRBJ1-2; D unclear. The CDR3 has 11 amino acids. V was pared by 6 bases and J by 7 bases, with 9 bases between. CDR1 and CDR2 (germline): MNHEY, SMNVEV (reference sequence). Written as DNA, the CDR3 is TGTGCCAGCAGGGACTTCTCTGGCTACACCTTC. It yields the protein CASRDFSGYTF.

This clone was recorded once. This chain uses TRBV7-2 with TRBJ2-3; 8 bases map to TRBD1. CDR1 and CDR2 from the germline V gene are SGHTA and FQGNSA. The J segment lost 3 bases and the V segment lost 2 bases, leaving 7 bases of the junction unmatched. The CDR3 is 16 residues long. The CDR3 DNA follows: TGTGCCAGCAGCTTAAGGACAGGGATGGGAACAGATACGCAGTATTTT. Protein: CASSLRTGMGTDTQYF.

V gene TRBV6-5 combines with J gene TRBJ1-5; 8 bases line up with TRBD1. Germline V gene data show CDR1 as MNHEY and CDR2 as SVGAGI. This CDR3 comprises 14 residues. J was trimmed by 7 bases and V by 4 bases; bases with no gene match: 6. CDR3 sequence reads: CASSFSGGGQPQHF. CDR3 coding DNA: TGTGCCAGCAGTTTTTCAGGGGGCGGGCAGCCCCAGCATTTT.

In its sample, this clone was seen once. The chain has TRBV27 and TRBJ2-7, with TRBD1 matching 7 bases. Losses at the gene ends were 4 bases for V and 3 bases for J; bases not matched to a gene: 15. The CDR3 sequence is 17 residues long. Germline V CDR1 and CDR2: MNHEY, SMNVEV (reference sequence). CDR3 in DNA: TGTGCCAGCAGTTGGCGACCGGGACAGAGTACAATCTACGAGCAGTACTTC. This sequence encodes CASSWRPGQSTIYEQYF.

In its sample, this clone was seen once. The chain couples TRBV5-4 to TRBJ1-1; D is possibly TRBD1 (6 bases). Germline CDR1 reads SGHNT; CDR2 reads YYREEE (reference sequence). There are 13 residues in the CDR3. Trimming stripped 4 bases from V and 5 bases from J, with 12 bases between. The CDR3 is CASSREQGTEAFF. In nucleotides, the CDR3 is TGTGCCAGCAGCCGCGAACAGGGAACTGAAGCTTTCTTT.

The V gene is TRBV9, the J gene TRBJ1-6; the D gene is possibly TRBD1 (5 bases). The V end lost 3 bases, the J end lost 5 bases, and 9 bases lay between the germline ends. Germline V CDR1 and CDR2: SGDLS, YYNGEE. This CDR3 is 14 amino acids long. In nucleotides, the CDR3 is TGTGCCAGCAGCGGCAGGGCGGATAATTCACCCCTCCACTTT. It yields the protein CASSGRADNSPLHF.

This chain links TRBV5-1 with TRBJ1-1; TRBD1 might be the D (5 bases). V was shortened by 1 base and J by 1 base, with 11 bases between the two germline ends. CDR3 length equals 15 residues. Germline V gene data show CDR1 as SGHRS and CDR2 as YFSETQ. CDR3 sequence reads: CASSLTQAKNTEAFF. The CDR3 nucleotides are TGCGCCAGCAGCTTGACACAGGCGAAGAACACTGAAGCTTTCTTT.

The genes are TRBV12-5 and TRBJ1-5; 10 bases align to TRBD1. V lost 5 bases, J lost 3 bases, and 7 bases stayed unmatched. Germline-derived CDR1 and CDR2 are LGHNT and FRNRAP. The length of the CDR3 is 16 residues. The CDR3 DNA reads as TGTGCTAGTGGTCCCGGGACAGGGGCGTTCAATCAGCCCCAGCATTTT. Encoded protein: CASGPGTGAFNQPQHF.

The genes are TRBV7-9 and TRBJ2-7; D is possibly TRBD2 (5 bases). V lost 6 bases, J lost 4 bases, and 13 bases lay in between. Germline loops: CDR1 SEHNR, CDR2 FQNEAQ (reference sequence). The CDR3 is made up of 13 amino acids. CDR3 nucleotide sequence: TGTGCCAGCAGGGGGAGATCGGTATACGAGCAGTACTTC. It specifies CASRGRSVYEQYF.

The chain's CDR3 is CASSPFGTSGSSYNEQFF. In DNA form, the CDR3 reads TGCGCCAGCAGCCCCTTCGGGACTAGCGGGAGCTCCTACAATGAGCAGTTCTTC. This chain links TRBV4-1 with TRBJ2-1, with 14 nucleotides matching TRBD2. The germline V gene encodes CDR1 MGHRA and CDR2 YSYEKL. The CDR3 extends over 18 amino acids. The V and J ends lost 4 bases and 0 bases, in that order; junction bases with no gene match: 5.

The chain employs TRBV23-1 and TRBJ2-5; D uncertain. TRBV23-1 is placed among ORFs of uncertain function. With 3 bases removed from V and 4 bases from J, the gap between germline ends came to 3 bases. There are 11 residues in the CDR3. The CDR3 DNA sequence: TGCGCCAGCAGTCAGAGAGAGACCCAGTACTTC. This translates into CASSQRETQYF.

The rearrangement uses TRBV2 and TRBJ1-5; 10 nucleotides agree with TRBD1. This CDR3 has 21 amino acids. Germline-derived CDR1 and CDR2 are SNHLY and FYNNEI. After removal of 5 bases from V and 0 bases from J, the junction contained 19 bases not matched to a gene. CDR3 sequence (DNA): TGTGCCAGCAGTTACAGAACCACCGGGACAGGGGATTATAATAGCAATCAGCCCCAGCATTTT. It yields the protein CASSYRTTGTGDYNSNQPQHF.

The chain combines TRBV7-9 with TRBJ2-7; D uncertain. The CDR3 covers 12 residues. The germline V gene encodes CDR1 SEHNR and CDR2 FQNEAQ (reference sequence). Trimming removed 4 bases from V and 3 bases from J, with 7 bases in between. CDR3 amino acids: CASSSNSYEQYF. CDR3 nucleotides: TGTGCCAGCAGCTCCAACAGCTACGAGCAGTACTTC.